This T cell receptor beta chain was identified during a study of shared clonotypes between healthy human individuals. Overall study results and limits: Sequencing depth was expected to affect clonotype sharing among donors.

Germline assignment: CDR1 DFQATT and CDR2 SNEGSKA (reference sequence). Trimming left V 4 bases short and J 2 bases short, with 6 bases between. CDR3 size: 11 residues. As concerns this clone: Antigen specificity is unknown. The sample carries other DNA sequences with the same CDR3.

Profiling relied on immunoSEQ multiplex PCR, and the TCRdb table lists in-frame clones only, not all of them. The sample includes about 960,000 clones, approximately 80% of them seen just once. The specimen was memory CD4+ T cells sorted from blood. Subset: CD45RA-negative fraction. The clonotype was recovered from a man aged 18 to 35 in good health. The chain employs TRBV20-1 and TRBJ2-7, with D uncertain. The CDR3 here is CSAKTTYEQYF. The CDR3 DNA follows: TGCAGTGCTAAAACTACCTACGAGCAGTACTTC.